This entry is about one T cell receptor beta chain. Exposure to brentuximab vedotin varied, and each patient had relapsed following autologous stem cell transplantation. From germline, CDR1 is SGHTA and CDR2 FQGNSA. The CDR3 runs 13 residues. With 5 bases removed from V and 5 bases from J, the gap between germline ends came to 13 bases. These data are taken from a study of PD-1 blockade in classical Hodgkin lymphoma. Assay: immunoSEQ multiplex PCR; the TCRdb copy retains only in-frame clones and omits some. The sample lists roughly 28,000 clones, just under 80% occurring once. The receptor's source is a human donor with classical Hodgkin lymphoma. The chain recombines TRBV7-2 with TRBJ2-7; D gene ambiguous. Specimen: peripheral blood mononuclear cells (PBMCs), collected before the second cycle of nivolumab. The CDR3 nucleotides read TGTGCCAGCAGCCTACTAATTGGGGACGAGCAGTACTTC. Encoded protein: CASSLLIGDEQYF.